This T cell receptor (beta chain) is drawn from a study of blood T cells in healthy people across ages. Every donor gave around 10 milliliters of peripheral blood. Each sample used at least 7 million PBMCs. Points from the study as a whole: A roughly linear age-dependent decrease characterized TCR beta diversity per million T cells.

This CDR3 has 15 amino acids. Germline V gives CDR1 DFQATT, CDR2 SNEGSKA (reference sequence). Trimming took 6 bases from V and 8 from J, leaving 23 bases between them. This clonotype was observed a few times. Its antigen is as yet unknown. Alongside a J-beta primer mix, a sample-barcoded 5' primer served in a second PCR lasting roughly 7 to 11 cycles. MiXCR, applied by TCRdb to the 5' RACE reads, yields one record per CDR3 protein. The table includes around 1,100,000 distinct CDR3 sequences, approximately 38% detected once. Source material: blood. The source is a man aged 18 to 35 in good health. This chain connects TRBV20-1 to TRBJ2-1, with a weak D call TRBD2 (6 bases). The CDR3 nucleotides are TGCAGTGCCCCACCGCATGGCGGGGCAAGCGATGAGCAGTTCTTC. It is translated as CSAPPHGGASDEQFF.